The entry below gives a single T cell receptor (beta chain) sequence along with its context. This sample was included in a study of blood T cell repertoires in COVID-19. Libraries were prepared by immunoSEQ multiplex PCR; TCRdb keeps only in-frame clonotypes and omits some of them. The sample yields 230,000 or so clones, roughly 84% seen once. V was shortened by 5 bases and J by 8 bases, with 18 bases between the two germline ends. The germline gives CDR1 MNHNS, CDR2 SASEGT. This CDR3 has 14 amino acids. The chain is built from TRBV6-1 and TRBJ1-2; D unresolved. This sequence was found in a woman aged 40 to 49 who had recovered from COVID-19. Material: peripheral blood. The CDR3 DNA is TGTGCCAGCAGTTCCCTTCCGGCCCCGAGGGGCTACACCTTC. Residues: CASSSLPAPRGYTF.